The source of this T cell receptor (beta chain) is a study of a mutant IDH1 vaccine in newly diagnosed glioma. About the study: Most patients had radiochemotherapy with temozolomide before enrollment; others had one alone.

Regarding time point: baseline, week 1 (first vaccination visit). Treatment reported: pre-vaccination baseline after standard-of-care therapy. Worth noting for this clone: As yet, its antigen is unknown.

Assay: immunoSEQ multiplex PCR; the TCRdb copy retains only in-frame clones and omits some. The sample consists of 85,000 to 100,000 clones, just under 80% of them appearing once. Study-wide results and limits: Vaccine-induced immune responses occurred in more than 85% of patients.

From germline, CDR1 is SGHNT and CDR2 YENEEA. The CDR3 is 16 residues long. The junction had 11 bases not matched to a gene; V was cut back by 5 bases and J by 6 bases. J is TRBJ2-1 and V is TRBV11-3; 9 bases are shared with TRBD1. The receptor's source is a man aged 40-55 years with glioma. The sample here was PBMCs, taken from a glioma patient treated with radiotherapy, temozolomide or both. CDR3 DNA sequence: TGTGCCAGCAGCCTCCACGGACAGGGGTCGTCCAATGAGCAGTTCTTC. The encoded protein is CASSLHGQGSSNEQFF. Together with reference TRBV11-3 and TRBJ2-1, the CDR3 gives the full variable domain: EAGVVQSPRYKIIEKKQPVAFWCNPISGHNTLYWYLQNLGQGPELLIRYENEEAVDDSQLPKDRFSAERLKGVDSTLKIQPAELGDSAVYLCASSLHGQGSSNEQFFGPGTRLTVL.